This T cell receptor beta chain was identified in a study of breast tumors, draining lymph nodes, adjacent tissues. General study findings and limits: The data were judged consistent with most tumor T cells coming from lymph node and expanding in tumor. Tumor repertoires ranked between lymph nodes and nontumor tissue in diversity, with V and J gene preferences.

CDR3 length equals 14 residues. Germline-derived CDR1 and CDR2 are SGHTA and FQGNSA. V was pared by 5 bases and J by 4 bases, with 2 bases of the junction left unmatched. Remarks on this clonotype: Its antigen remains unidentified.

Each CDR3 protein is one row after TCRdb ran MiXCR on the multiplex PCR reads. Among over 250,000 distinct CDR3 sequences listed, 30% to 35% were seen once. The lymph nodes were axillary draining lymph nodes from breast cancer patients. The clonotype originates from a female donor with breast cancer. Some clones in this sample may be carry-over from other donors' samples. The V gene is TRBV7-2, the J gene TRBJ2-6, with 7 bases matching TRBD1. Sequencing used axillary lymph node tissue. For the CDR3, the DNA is TGTGCCAGCAGCAAACAGGGGGGGGCCAACGTCCTGACTTTC. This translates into CASSKQGGANVLTF.